This TCR beta chain was recovered during a study of cytomegalovirus exposure and HLA in healthy donors (dated by TCRdb to the late 2010s). At the level of the whole study: An earlier analysis of roughly 630 of the donors reported more than 250 Gb of sequence data and around 110 million unique TCR beta sequences from about 200 million T cells. Four to six DR-DQ haplotypes were handled as single units for association and clustering, since linkage in the cohort was strong. To predict cytomegalovirus infection status, the study brought together high-throughput TCR immunosequencing, statistical association of individual TCRs with disease status, and machine learning. Approximately 300 gigabases of sequencing data and around 85 million unique TCR sequences made up an early release that covered several hundred HLA-typed donors. An earlier analysis of 587 of the donors applied high-throughput TCR beta sequencing to assess whether each TCR beta V gene segment acted as functional or pseudogenic. Of the 350 to 450 genotyped donors, approximately 83% fell in the genetic ancestry cluster associated with self-reported Caucasian donors. The study was designed to test whether signatures of past pathogen exposure could be identified by cataloging public T cell receptors. The later analysis used no new phenotypic data to find candidate immune exposures, relying instead on TCR beta sequences and their occurrence across donors. Donor age, sex, ethnicity and CMV serostatus were compiled together with the repertoire data. Along with the roughly 670-subject first cohort, a separate validation cohort of around 120 different subjects was used. On average, about 240,000 unique TCR beta nucleotide sequences were sequenced per donor among more than 350 genotyped donors of the cohort, with roughly 18% of those sequences being non-productive. HLA typing included class I and class II loci at four-digit resolution. In a later genetic analysis, genome-wide SNP genotypes for about three fifths of the roughly 670 donors were used, and that subset was treated as a discovery cohort. Every repertoire in the discovery cohort had been generated on one and the same sequencing platform. Typing coverage differed by locus: A, B, C, DRB1 and DQB1 were typed in about 629-640 donors, DQA1 in about 500, DPA1 in 600 to 610, and DPB1 in just under 490. The study used immunosequencing to profile the T cell repertoires of approximately 690 subjects and linked those repertoires to cytomegalovirus serostatus. In a later analysis, previously published TCR beta repertoires from about 670 donors were re-analyzed and high-resolution HLA genotyping was added so that TCR occurrence patterns could be studied.

Results and caveats for the whole study, not just this receptor: The classifier was reported to diagnose cytomegalovirus status with high specificity and sensitivity in both the original and validation cohorts. A later genetic analysis reported fewer N-insertions in productive TCRs among donors in an Asian-associated ancestry cluster than the roughly 700-donor mean. In a later analysis, HLA-associated TCR beta chains were found to be more clonally expanded and to have lower generation probabilities than equally common non-associated chains. A later analysis associated about 17,000 TCR beta sequences with specific HLA alleles at a false discovery rate of 0.05. HLA typing was unavailable for some donors at each locus, so association tests used only the typed subset. A later analysis reported that several top co-occurrence clusters appeared linked to parvovirus B19, influenza, CMV and Epstein-Barr virus. Because the 87-base-pair reads could not distinguish some IMGT-functional V segments, including TRBV6-2 and TRBV6-3, those segments were excluded. This cohort had only TCR beta chains sequenced, and the lack of alpha or paired-chain data limited which features could be detected. V-gene and J-gene trimming of TCR beta chains was associated with a missense DCLRE1C variant in a later genetic analysis, and the association was replicated in an independent cohort. Because counts were too low, 15 to 20 rarely observed V segments, including chromosome 9 orphons, were excluded from the earlier analysis of around 590 of the donors. For the cohort, immune exposure information was limited to CMV serostatus. The authors suggested that the approach could potentially be generalized to other disease states and immunological phenotypes. A later analysis found that most CMV-associated TCR beta chains appeared HLA-restricted, with HLA associations seemingly driven largely by CMV exposure. Correlated functional status among segregating V segments might reflect linkage disequilibrium, but an unknown experimental factor could not be ruled out. In vitro tests confirmed that three of the cytomegalovirus-associated TCR beta chains recognize cytomegalovirus antigens. Roughly uniform sequencing depth across donors was assumed in presence/absence analyses, although this assumption may not hold. Most TCR sequences were observed very rarely across donors, whereas some public TCRs were present in many individuals. A further reported finding was that TCR beta sequences accurately predicted the HLA-A and HLA-B alleles for most subjects in the first cohort. The study listed 164 TCR beta chains as associated with cytomegalovirus. A cluster of highly shared sequence variants was judged likely to be a technical artifact of the sequencing pipeline. In a later analysis, TCR association rates were found to vary across HLA loci, with the most associated TCRs seen for DRB1 alleles and the fewest for HLA-C alleles. Broadly in line with IMGT annotations, most TCR beta V segments showed up in productive rearrangements about 87% or about 30% of the time in an earlier analysis of around 550 of the donors. Assigning TCR associations to individual alleles was difficult when HLA alleles, especially DR and DQ, strongly co-occurred.

Libraries were prepared through the immunoSEQ multiplex PCR assay. For the multiplex PCR, a mixture combining 60 forward primers for TCR Vbeta segments and 13 reverse primers for TCR Jbeta segments was used. A multiplex PCR assay on genomic DNA amplified the CDR3 region of rearranged TCR beta genes. Amplified TCR beta libraries were sequenced as 87-base-pair reads on the Illumina HiSeq System. As for the authors' bioinformatics: A later analysis counted about 76 million unique TCR beta chains across the 550 to 750 repertoires, and around 9.9 million of these chains were shared by at least two donors. Raw reads were error-corrected and collapsed into unique sequences with a nearest-neighbor algorithm that merged closely related sequences to remove PCR and sequencing errors. Alignment of CDR3 sequences to IMGT reference sequences was used to assign V, D and J gene segments. For a sequence to be retained, at least a six-nucleotide match to both a V gene segment and a J gene segment was required. Rearrangements were classified as productive when the CDR3 lacked stop codons and remained in frame with V and J, and all other rearrangements were classified as non-productive. CDR3 was defined according to IMGT convention as the region running from the second conserved V-encoded cysteine to the conserved J-encoded phenylalanine. In an earlier analysis of approximately 590 of the donors, sequences lacking an unambiguous match to a single V gene segment were excluded. In an earlier analysis of roughly 500 of the donors, V segments were called functional above 56.7% productive rearrangements and were called segregating when the between-donor standard deviation exceeded 5%. To diagnose cytomegalovirus status from the catalog of TCR beta chain sequences, a statistical classification framework was built. V and J gene assignment, in a later analysis, came from comparing TCR nucleotide sequences with IMGT/GENE-DB human TR gene sequences. In a later analysis, CDR3 sequences and most-parsimonious VDJ recombination scenarios were assigned using the TCRdist pipeline. In a later analysis, each TCR beta chain was defined by its CDR3 amino acid sequence together with its V-gene family, and reads without a unique V-gene family were excluded. A later analysis removed 592 highly shared, low-generation-probability nucleotide sequences to deal with suspected cross-contamination and a sequencing artifact. A later analysis calculated a clonal expansion index for each public chain from normalized within-repertoire ranks of inferred template counts. A later analysis computed generation probabilities with a VDJ recombination model fitted to out-of-frame rearrangements, and checked the results against IGoR. A later analysis scored TCR-TCR, TCR-HLA and TCR-CMV co-occurrence with hypergeometric tests, applying a repertoire-size bias correction to TCR pairs. False discovery rates were estimated in a later analysis by permuting HLA or CMV assignments 20 times. A later analysis grouped co-occurring TCRs with DBSCAN, adding TCRdist sequence similarity when clustering within HLA-allele-positive subsets. Repertoires with fewer than 30,000 or more than 120,000 public chains, plus five repertoires with anomalous nucleotide sharing, were excluded from co-occurrence clustering. TCRdb took this table from immuneACCESS and kept in-frame rearrangements with V and J called. Such tables lack part of the clones; where checked against another copy, unresolved V genes explain under half of the gap, and the rest is unexplained. Clone size and the V and J calls come from that table; the DNA yielded D and trimming. This sample's table contains about 200,000 clones. Approximately 0.74% of the sample rests with the top ten.

CDR1 and CDR2 are read off the germline V gene as SGHAT and FQNNGV. Counted from cysteine to phenylalanine, this CDR3 has 16 amino acids. The kept DNA is CDR3 alone, 48 bases in frame from the first base. Trimming costs V 1 base and J 4 bases, and their ends lie 16 bases apart. The cohort comprised under 700 healthy bone marrow donors. Cohort members were all nominally healthy when sampled, although unrecorded immune exposures were likely present. The donor was CMV seronegative and was included in the group of hundreds of seronegative cohort members. A peripheral blood sample was provided by each donor, and peripheral blood mononuclear cells were used for TCR beta sequencing. Genomic DNA was extracted from the blood cell samples with the Qiagen DNeasy Blood Extraction Kit. Comment on this clone: Its binding antigen is unknown.

The chain couples TRBV11-2 to TRBJ1-2; no D gene is confidently identified. This sequence was found in a boy aged 10-17 years in good health and CMV-seronegative. Sequences were obtained from PBMCs. CDR3 region: CASSLAVPLLFYGYTF. The nucleotides read TGTGCCAGCAGCTTAGCAGTTCCACTACTTTTCTATGGCTACACCTTC. The variable domain in full, with residues beyond the CDR3 obtained from the reference TRBV11-2 and TRBJ1-2 genes, is EAGVAQSPRYKIIEKRQSVAFWCNPISGHATLYWYQQILGQGPKLLIQFQNNGVVDDSQLPKDRFSAERLKGVDSTLKIQPAKLEDSAVYLCASSLAVPLLFYGYTFGSGTRLTVV.